These 8 T cell receptor beta chains originate from one sample sequenced in a study of spatial heterogeneity in lung cancer. The time point here: blood at routine non-recurrence follow-up after resection. Sequencing of whole RNA from tumor, nontumor lung or frozen PBMC involved no sorting. From the 5' RACE reads, TCRdb called clonotypes with MiXCR, one entry per CDR3 protein. The sample includes around 110,000 distinct CDR3 sequences, roughly an eighth of them seen just once. The source material was PBMCs, sampled at follow-up. These receptors were obtained from a male donor with early-stage non-small cell lung cancer.

At least ten counts were recorded for this clonotype. V usage is TRBV7-2 and J usage is TRBJ1-6; TRBD1 matches 8 bases. CDR1 and CDR2 (germline): SGHTA, FQGNSA. The CDR3 is 15 residues long. J lost 9 bases, V lost 1 base, and 5 bases had no gene match. CDR3 coding DNA: TGTGCCAGCAGCTTAGAGGGACAGGACAGTTCACCCCTCCACTTT. Translated, it gives CASSLEGQDSSPLHF.

This clonotype was seen only a few times. V and J are TRBV7-2 and TRBJ2-5; a weak D match, TRBD1 (8 bases). V was trimmed by 5 bases and J by 4 bases, leaving 17 bases between them. Germline values: CDR1 SGHTA, CDR2 FQGNSA. The CDR3 consists of 15 residues. The CDR3 protein is CASSTRQGRGETQYF. Here the CDR3 DNA reads TGTGCCAGCAGCACTCGACAGGGGAGGGGAGAGACCCAGTACTTC.

This chain connects TRBV7-9 to TRBJ2-5; D is uncertain. The V end was cut by 4 bases, the J end by 2 bases, with 8 bases between. The CDR3 contains 13 residues. Germline-derived CDR1 and CDR2 are SEHNR and FQNEAQ (reference sequence). CDR3 nucleotides: TGTGCCAGCAGCTCACAGTTTCAAGAGACCCAGTACTTC. Translated, it gives CASSSQFQETQYF. Supplemented by reference TRBV7-9 and TRBJ2-5, the full variable domain reads DTGVSQNPRHKITKRGQNVTFRCDPISEHNRLYWYRQTLGQGPEFLTYFQNEAQLEKSRLLSDRFSAERPKGSFSTLEIQRTEQGDSAMYLCASSSQFQETQYFGPGTRLLVL.

At least ten counts were recorded for this clonotype. CDR3 residues: CSVGTSGANVLTF. The CDR3 region has the DNA TGCAGCGTAGGGACATCTGGGGCCAACGTCCTGACTTTC. The genes are TRBV29-1 and TRBJ2-6, with a possible D match to TRBD1 (6 bases). Germline values: CDR1 SQVTM, CDR2 ANQGSEA. V was shortened by 6 bases and J by 1 base, with 7 bases between the two germline ends. This CDR3 spans 13 amino acids.

The chain employs TRBV21-1 and TRBJ2-3; no check of the table's D call, TRBD1, against the DNA was made. TRBV21-1 is a known pseudogene. The CDR3 loop spans 17 amino acids. CDR3 DNA: TGTGCCAGCAGCTCCCAAGGACAGGGAATGATCAGAGATACGCAGTATTTT. It translates to CASSSQGQGMIRDTQYF.

The sample holds a few counts of this clonotype. The J gene is TRBJ2-3, the V gene TRBV9, with 11 bases fitting TRBD2. This CDR3 is 16 amino acids long. Trimming removed 2 bases from V and 2 bases from J; junction bases left unmatched: 4. Germline CDR1 SGDLS, CDR2 YYNGEE. This chain's CDR3 is CASSVSGGGATDTQYF. The CDR3 DNA sequence: TGTGCCAGCAGCGTTAGCGGGGGGGGAGCCACAGATACGCAGTATTTT. Looking up the rest from reference TRBV9 and TRBJ2-3 gives the full variable domain: DSGVTQTPKHLITATGQRVTLRCSPRSGDLSVYWYQQSLDQGLQFLIQYYNGEERAKGNILERFSAQQFPDLHSELNLSSLELGDSALYFCASSVSGGGATDTQYFGPGTRLTVL.

This clonotype was found many times. The CDR3 reads CASSLSGTAYNEQFF. For the CDR3, the DNA is TGTGCCAGCAGTTTATCTGGGACAGCATACAATGAGCAGTTCTTC. The J gene is TRBJ2-1, the V gene TRBV28, with 7 bases identical to TRBD1. Germline V gives CDR1 MDHEN, CDR2 SYDVKM. Trimming at V came to 1 base and at J to 4 bases, leaving 4 bases not matched to a gene. The CDR3 covers 15 residues.

This clonotype has a count of ten or more. The chain is built from TRBV7-9 and TRBJ1-1; 7 bases are a match to TRBD1. This CDR3 comprises 15 residues. CDR1 and CDR2 from the germline V gene are SEHNR and FQNEAQ (reference sequence). V dropped 4 bases and J dropped 1; count of bases not matched to a gene: 6. CDR3 sequence (DNA): TGTGCCAGCAGCTCCGGGACAGTAGGGAACACTGAAGCTTTCTTT. Translated, it gives CASSSGTVGNTEAFF.